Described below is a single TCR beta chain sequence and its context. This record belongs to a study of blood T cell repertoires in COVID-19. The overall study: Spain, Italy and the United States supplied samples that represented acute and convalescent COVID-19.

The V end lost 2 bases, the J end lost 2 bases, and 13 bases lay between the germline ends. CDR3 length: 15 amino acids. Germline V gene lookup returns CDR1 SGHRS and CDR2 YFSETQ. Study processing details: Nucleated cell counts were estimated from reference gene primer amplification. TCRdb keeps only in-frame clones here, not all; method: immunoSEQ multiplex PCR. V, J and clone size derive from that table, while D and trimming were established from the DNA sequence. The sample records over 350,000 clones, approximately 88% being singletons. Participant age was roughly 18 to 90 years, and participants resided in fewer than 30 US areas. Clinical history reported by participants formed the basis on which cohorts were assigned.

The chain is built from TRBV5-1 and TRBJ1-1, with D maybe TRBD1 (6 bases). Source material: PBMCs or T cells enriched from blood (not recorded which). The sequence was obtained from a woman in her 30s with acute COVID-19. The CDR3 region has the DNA TGCGCCAGCAGCTTCCTACAGGGATCTAACACTGAAGCTTTCTTT. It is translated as CASSFLQGSNTEAFF.